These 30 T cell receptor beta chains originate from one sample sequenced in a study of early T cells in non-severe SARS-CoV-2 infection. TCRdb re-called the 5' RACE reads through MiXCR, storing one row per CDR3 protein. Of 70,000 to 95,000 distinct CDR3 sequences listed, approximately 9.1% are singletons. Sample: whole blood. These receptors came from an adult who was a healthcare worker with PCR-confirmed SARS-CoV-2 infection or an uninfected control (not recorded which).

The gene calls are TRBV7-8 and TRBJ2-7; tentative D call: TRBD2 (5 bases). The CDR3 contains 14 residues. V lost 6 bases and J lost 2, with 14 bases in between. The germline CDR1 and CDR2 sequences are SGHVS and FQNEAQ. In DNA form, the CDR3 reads TGTGCCAGCAGTCCTCGGCGGGCCCCCTACGAGCAGTACTTC. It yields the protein CASSPRRAPYEQYF. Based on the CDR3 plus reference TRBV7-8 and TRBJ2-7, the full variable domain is GAGVSQSPRYKVAKRGQDVALRCDPISGHVSLFWYQQALGQGPEFLTYFQNEAQLDKSGLPSDRFFAERPEGSVSTLKIQRTQQEDSAVYLCASSPRRAPYEQYFGPGTRLTVT.

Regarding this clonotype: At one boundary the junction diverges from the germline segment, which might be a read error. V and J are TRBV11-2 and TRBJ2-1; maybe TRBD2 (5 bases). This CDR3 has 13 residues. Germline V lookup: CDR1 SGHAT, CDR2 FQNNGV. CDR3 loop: CARRITSSNEQFF. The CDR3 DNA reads TGTGCCCGCAGAATCACTAGTTCCAATGAGCAGTTCTTC.

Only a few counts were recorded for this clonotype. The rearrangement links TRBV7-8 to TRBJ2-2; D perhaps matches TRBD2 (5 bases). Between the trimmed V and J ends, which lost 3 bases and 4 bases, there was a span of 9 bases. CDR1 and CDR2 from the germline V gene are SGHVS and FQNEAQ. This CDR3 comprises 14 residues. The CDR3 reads CASSFSAGTGELFF. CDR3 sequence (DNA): TGTGCCAGCAGCTTCTCGGCGGGCACCGGGGAGCTGTTTTTT.

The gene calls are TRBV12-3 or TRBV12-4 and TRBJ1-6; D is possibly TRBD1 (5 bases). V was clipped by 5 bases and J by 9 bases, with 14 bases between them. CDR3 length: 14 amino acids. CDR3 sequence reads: CASSPGGGASPLHF. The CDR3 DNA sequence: TGTGCCAGCAGTCCTGGGGGAGGGGCTTCACCCCTCCACTTT.

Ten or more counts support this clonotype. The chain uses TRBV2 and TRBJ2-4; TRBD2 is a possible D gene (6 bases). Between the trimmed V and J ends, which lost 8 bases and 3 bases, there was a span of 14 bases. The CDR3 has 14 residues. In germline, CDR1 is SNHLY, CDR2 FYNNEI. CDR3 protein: CASGAGSGKNIQYF. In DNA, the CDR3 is TGTGCCAGCGGCGCGGGGAGTGGCAAAAACATTCAGTACTTC.

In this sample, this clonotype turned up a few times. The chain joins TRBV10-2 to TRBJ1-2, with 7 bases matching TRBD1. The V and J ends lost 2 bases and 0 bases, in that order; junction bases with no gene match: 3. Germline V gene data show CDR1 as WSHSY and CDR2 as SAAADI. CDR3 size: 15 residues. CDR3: CASSEPDRANYGYTF. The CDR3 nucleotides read TGCGCCAGCAGTGAGCCCGACAGGGCTAACTATGGCTACACCTTC.

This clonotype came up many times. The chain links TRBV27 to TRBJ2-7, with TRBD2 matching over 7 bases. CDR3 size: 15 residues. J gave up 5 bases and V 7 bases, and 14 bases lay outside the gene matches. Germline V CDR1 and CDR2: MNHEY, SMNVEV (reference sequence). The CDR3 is CASISLREAGHEQYF. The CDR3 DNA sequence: TGTGCCAGCATCAGCCTCCGGGAGGCAGGACACGAGCAGTACTTC.

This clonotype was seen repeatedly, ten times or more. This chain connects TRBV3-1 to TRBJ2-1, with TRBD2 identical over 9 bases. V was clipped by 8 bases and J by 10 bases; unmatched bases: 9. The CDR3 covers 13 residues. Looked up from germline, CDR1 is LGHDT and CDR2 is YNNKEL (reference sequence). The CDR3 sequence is CASSGGRASEQFF. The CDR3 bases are TGTGCCAGCTCCGGCGGGAGGGCCTCGGAGCAGTTCTTC.

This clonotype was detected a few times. CDR3 sequence reads: CSAAPLVFEGEQYF. Here the CDR3 DNA reads TGCAGTGCGGCCCCCCTAGTGTTTGAGGGGGAGCAGTACTTC. The chain uses TRBV20-1 and TRBJ2-7; D is possibly TRBD1 or TRBD2 (5 bases each). Germline V gene data show CDR1 as DFQATT and CDR2 as SNEGSKA (reference sequence). The CDR3 contains 14 residues. The V gene lost 6 bases and the J gene lost 7 bases, with 22 bases spanning the gap.

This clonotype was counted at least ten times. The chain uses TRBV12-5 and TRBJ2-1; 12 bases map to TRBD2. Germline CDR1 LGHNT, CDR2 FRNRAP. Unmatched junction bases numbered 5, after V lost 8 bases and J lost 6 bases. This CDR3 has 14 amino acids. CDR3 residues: CASTGLAGPNEQFF. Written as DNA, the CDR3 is TGTGCTAGTACCGGACTAGCGGGACCCAATGAGCAGTTCTTC.

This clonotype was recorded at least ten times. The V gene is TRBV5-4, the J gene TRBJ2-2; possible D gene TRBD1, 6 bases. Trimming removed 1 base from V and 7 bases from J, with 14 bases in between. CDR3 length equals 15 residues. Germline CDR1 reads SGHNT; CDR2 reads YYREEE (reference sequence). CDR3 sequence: CASSLPIGGGGELFF. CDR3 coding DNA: TGTGCCAGCAGCTTGCCCATTGGGGGCGGCGGGGAGCTGTTTTTT.

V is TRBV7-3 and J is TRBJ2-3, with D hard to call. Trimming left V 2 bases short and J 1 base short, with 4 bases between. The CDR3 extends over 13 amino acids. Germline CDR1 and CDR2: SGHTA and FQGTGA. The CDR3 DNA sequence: TGTGCCAGCAGCTTATGGGGCACAGATACGCAGTATTTT. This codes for CASSLWGTDTQYF. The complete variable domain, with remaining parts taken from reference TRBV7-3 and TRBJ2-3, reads GAGVSQTPSNKVTEKGKYVELRCDPISGHTALYWYRQSLGQGPEFLIYFQGTGAADDSGLPNDRFFAVRPEGSVSTLKIQRTERGDSAVYLCASSLWGTDTQYFGPGTRLTVL.

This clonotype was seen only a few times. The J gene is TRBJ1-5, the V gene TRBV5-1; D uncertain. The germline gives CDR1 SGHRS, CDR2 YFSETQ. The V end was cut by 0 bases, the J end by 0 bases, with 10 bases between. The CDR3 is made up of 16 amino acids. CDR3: CASSLDGPYSNQPQHF. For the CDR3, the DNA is TGCGCCAGCAGCTTGGACGGACCCTATAGCAATCAGCCCCAGCATTTT.

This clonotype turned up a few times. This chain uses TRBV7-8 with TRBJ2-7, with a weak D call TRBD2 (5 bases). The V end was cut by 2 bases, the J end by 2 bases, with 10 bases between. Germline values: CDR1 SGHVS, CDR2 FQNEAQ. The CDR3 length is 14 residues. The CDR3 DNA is TGTGCCAGCAGCTTAATTGGAGGCGCCTACGAGCAGTACTTC. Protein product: CASSLIGGAYEQYF.

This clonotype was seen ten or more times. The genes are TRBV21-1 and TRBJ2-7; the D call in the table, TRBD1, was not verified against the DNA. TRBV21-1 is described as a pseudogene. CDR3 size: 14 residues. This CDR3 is CASSKGDRTYEQYF. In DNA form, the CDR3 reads TGTGCCAGCAGCAAAGGAGACAGGACCTACGAGCAGTACTTC.

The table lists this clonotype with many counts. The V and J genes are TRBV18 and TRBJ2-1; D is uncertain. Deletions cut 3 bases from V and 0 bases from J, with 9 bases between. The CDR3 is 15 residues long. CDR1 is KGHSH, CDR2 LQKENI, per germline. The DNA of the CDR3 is TGTGCCAGCTCACCGTCCCAGGTCTCCTACAATGAGCAGTTCTTC. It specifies CASSPSQVSYNEQFF.

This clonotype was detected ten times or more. The DNA of the CDR3 is TGTGCCAGCAGTTGGCGGACAGGGACCTACGAGCAGTACTTC. Encoded protein: CASSWRTGTYEQYF. The chain uses TRBV27 and TRBJ2-7; 8 nucleotides match TRBD1. Germline V gene sequence: CDR1 MNHEY, CDR2 SMNVEV (reference sequence). The CDR3 length is 14 residues. V dropped 4 bases and J dropped 2; count of bases not matched to a gene: 4.

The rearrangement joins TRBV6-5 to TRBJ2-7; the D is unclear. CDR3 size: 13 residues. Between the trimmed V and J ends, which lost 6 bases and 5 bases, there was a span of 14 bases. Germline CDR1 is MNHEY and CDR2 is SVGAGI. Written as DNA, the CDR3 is TGTGCCAGCAGCCAAGTGATAACCCACGAGCAGTACTTC. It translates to CASSQVITHEQYF.

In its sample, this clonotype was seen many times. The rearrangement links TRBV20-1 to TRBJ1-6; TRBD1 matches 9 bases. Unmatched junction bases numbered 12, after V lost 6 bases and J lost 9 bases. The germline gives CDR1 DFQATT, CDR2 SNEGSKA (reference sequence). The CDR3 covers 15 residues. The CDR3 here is CSAETPGQGGSPLHF. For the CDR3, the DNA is TGCAGTGCCGAAACCCCGGGACAGGGCGGTTCACCCCTCCACTTT.

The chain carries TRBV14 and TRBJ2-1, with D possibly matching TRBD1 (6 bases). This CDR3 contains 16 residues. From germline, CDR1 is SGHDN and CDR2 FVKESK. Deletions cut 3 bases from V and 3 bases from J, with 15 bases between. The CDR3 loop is CASSHPTGVHYNEQFF. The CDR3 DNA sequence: TGTGCCAGCAGCCACCCGACAGGCGTACACTACAATGAGCAGTTCTTC.

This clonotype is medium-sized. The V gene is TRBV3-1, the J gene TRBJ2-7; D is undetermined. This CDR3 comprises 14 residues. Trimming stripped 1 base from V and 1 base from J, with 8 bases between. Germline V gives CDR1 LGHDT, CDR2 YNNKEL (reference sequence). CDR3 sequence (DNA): TGTGCCAGCAGCCAAGCTGGGTCTTCCTACGAGCAGTACTTC. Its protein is CASSQAGSSYEQYF.

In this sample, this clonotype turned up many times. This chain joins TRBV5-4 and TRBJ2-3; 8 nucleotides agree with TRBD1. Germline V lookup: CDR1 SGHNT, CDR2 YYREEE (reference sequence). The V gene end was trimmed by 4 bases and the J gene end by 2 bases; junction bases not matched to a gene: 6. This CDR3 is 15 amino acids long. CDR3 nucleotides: TGTGCCAGCAGCGGCCGGGACAGGCTCACAGATACGCAGTATTTT. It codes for CASSGRDRLTDTQYF. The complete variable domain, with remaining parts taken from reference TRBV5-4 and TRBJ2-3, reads ETGVTQSPTHLIKTRGQQVTLRCSSQSGHNTVSWYQQALGQGPQFIFQYYREEENGRGNFPPRFSGLQFPNYSSELNVNALELDDSALYLCASSGRDRLTDTQYFGPGTRLTVL.

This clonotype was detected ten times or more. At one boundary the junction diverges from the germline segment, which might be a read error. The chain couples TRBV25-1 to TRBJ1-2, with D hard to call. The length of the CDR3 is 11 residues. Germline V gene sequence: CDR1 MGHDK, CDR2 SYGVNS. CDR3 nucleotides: TGCGCCAGCAGTTTCGACTATGGCTACACCTTC. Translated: CASSFDYGYTF.

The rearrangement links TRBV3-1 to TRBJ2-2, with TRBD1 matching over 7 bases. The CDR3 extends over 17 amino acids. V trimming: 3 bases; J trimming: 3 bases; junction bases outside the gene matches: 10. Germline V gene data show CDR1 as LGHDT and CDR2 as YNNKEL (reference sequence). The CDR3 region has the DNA TGTGCCAGCAGCCAGAGCGGACAGGCGGTACACACCGGGGAGCTGTTTTTT. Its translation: CASSQSGQAVHTGELFF.

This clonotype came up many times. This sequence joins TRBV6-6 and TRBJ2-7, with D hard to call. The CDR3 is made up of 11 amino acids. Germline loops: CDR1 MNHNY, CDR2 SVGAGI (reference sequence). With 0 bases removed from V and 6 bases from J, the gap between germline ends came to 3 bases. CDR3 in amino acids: CASSYSGEQYF. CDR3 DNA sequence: TGTGCCAGCAGTTACTCTGGCGAGCAGTACTTC.

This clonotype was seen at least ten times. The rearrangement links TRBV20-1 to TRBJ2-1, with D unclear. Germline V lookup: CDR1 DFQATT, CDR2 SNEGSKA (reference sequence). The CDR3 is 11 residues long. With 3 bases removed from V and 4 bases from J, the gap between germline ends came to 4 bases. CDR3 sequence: CSASPYNEQFF. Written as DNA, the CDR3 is TGCAGTGCTAGCCCTTACAATGAGCAGTTCTTC.

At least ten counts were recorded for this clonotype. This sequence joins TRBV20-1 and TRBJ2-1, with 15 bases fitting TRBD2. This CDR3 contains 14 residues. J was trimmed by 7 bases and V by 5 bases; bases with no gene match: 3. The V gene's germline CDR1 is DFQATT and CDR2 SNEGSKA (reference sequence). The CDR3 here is CSAGTSGRMNEQFF. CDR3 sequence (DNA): TGCAGTGCTGGGACTAGCGGGAGGATGAATGAGCAGTTCTTC.

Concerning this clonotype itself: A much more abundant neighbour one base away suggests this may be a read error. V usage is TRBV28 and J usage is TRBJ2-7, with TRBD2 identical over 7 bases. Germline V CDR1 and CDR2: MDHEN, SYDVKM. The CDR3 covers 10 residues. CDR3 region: CATRDYDQYF. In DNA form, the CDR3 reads TGTGCCACAAGGGACTACGATCAGTACTTC.

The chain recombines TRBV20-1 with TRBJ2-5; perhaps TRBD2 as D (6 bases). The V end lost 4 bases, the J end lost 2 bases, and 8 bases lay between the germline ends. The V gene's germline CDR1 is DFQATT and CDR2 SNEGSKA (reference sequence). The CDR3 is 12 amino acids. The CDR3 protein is CSAKEGQETQYF. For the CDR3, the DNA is TGCAGTGCTAAGGAGGGGCAAGAGACCCAGTACTTC.

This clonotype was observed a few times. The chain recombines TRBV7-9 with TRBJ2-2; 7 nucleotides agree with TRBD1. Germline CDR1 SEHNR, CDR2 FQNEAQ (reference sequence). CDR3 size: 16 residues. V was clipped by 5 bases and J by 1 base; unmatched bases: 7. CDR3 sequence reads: CASSQTGQENTGELFF. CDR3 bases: TGTGCCAGCAGCCAGACCGGACAGGAGAACACCGGGGAGCTGTTTTTT.